This T cell receptor (beta chain) was sequenced in a study of CD8 T cells in ankylosing spondylitis. Construction of TCR beta libraries was performed using quantitative 5'-RACE with molecular barcodes. TCRdb reanalysed the 5' RACE reads using MiXCR and keeps one entry per CDR3 protein. Of around 770,000 distinct CDR3 sequences detected, about 10% appear once; the ten largest clones hold roughly 0.51%. Germline V gene sequence: CDR1 LGHNA, CDR2 YSLEER. Germline trimming cut 4 bases from V and 7 bases from J; bases unmatched to any gene: 6. The CDR3 length is 15 residues. Whole-study results and caveats: Ankylosing spondylitis blood seemed to carry a telltale TCR beta motif made of roughly eight highly homologous variants. Disease-linked clones bore a CD8+ phenotype, appearing relatively rarely in peripheral blood. Clones tied to disease were said to be significantly enriched in matched ankylosing spondylitis synovial fluid. Previous work reported some of these motif variants in the synovial fluid and blood of reactive arthritis.

This clonotype was detected many times. Antigen: not known. The sample was blood, either unsorted or a sorted T cell fraction (not recorded which). This clonotype was sampled from a male donor with ankylosing spondylitis. This chain joins TRBV4-3 and TRBJ1-4; 10 bases are shared with TRBD1. CDR3 residues: CASSRRGTGVEKLFF. DNA for the CDR3: TGCGCCAGCAGCCGGCGGGGGACAGGGGTTGAAAAACTGTTTTTT.